The rows below give T cell receptor beta chains drawn from one sample of a study of blood T cell repertoires in COVID-19. Profiled with immunoSEQ multiplex PCR; TCRdb holds only in-frame clones, not every one. The sample carries around 57,000 clones, around nine tenths recorded once. The sequenced material came from peripheral blood. The receptors were sampled from a woman of 80 years or more with active COVID-19. CDR3s include the opening cysteine and the closing phenylalanine or tryptophan. D genes are given only for firm matches. Clone size is stated in some rows and not others, as once, few, many or a class when expanded.

>TRBV10-3|NA|TRBJ1-1|NA
TGTGCCATCGGAGCAGGGATGGAGACTGAAGCTTTCTTT
CAIGAGMETEAFF
>TRBV7-9|NA|TRBJ1-1|NA
TGTGCCAGCAGCGCGTCAGGGGATGAAGCTTTCTTT
CASSASGDEAFF
>TRBV7-2|TRBD1|TRBJ1-5|NA
TGTGCCAGCAGCACCGACAGGGGTCAGCCCCAGCATTTT
CASSTDRGQPQHF
>TRBV30|TRBD1|TRBJ2-7|NA
TGTGCCTGGAGAGCCCCGCCGCGGGACAGGTTCTACGAGCAGTACTTC
CAWRAPPRDRFYEQYF
>TRBV5-1|NA|TRBJ2-3|NA
TGCGCCAGCAGCTTCCAGGACTACACAGATACGCAGTATTTT
CASSFQDYTDTQYF
>TRBV14|NA|TRBJ2-1|once
TGTGCCAGCAGCCAAGATTTGCCTGGAGGTGTGGATGAGCAGTTCTTC
CASSQDLPGGVDEQFF
>TRBV28|TRBD2|TRBJ2-3|NA
TGTGCCAGCAGAGCGGGGGGCCGGACAGATACGCAGTATTTT
CASRAGGRTDTQYF
>TRBV5-1|NA|TRBJ1-2|NA
TGCGCCAGCAGCTTGTCCAGGGGAGAAGGCTACACCTTC
CASSLSRGEGYTF
>TRBV10-2|TRBD1|TRBJ1-5|once
TGCGCCAGCACGGGACAGTTAGATAGCAATCAGCCCCAGCATTTT
CASTGQLDSNQPQHF
>TRBV5-1|NA|TRBJ2-1|NA
TGCGCCAGCAGCTGGGCAGTCTCCTACAATGAGCAGTTCTTC
CASSWAVSYNEQFF
>TRBV7-7|NA|TRBJ2-2|NA
TGTGCTAGCAGTAGAAGCCGGACAGAGAACACCGGGGAGCTGTTTTTT
CASSRSRTENTGELFF
>TRBV5-1|TRBD1|TRBJ1-1|NA
TGCGCCAGCAGCTCGGACAGGGGGCTTGTTACTGAAGCTTTCTTT
CASSSDRGLVTEAFF
>TRBV4-2|TRBD2|TRBJ2-7|NA
TGTGCCAGCAGCCCCCGGGGGGGCCCCTACGAGCAGTACTTC
CASSPRGGPYEQYF
>TRBV4-1|TRBD2|TRBJ2-3|NA
TGCGCCAGCAGCCTAGCGGGGTACACAGATACGCAGTATTTT
CASSLAGYTDTQYF
>TRBV11-2|NA|TRBJ2-5|NA
TGTGCCAGCAGCTTTAATAGCAAAGAGACCCAGTACTTC
CASSFNSKETQYF
>TRBV28|TRBD1|TRBJ1-4|NA
TGTGCCAGCAGTACCCGGACAGGGGAAGGTGAAAAACTGTTTTTT
CASSTRTGEGEKLFF
>TRBV5-1|TRBD1|TRBJ2-7|once
TGCGCCAGCAGCTGGACGGGACAGGAGCCCTACGAGCAGTACTTC
CASSWTGQEPYEQYF
>TRBV6-5|TRBD2|TRBJ2-1|NA
TGTGCCAGCAGTCTCGGACTAGCGGGGGGCACTGAGCAGTTCTTC
CASSLGLAGGTEQFF
>TRBV28|TRBD1|TRBJ2-5|NA
TGTGCCAGCAGCCACAGGGGGCAGGAGACCCAGTACTTC
CASSHRGQETQYF
>TRBV6-1|NA|TRBJ2-1|NA
TGTGCCAGCAGTGAAAGGGACACCTACAATGAGCAGTTCTTC
CASSERDTYNEQFF
>TRBV28|NA|TRBJ1-2|NA
TGTGCCAGCAGTTTTCTACCTTTGACAGGAGGCTACACCTTC
CASSFLPLTGGYTF
>TRBV5-1|NA|TRBJ2-3|NA
TGCGCCAGCAGCTTGGCAGGAACAGATACGCAGTATTTT
CASSLAGTDTQYF
>TRBV10-3|NA|TRBJ2-7|NA
TGTGCCATCAGTGCTACAGGGATCGAGCAGTACTTC
CAISATGIEQYF
>TRBV5-6|NA|TRBJ2-1|NA
TGTGCCAGCAGCTTGGAAGGGGCCGCAAACTCCTACAATGAGCAGTTCTTC
CASSLEGAANSYNEQFF
>TRBV6-2/TRBV6-3|NA|TRBJ2-3|NA
TGTGCCAGCAGCACCACTACAGGGTCCACAGATACGCAGTATTTT
CASSTTTGSTDTQYF
>TRBV7-2|TRBD2|TRBJ2-1|NA
TGTGCCAGCAGCCCTAGAGGGCTAGCGGGGGGTAATGAGCAGTTCTTC
CASSPRGLAGGNEQFF
>TRBV9|NA|TRBJ1-3|few
TGTGCCAGCAGCGTGTCCCTACCTCCCGGAAACACCATATATTTT
CASSVSLPPGNTIYF
>TRBV18|NA|TRBJ2-7|NA
TGTGCCAGCTCACCGGGAACCGGGACAAGAGAAGAGCAGTACTTC
CASSPGTGTREEQYF
>TRBV5-1|TRBD1|TRBJ1-1|NA
TGCGCCAGCAGCTTGATACAGGGGGCGGACACTGAAGCTTTCTTT
CASSLIQGADTEAFF
>TRBV4-3|TRBD2|TRBJ2-1|NA
TGCGCCAGCAGCCAAGACCCCCCCCGGGGGGGCCACAATGAGCAGTTCTTC
CASSQDPPRGGHNEQFF
>TRBV7-9|TRBD1|TRBJ1-3|NA
TGTGCCAGCAGCTCGGACAGGGAGGGTGTGTACACCATATATTTT
CASSSDREGVYTIYF
>TRBV7-2|NA|TRBJ2-1|NA
TGTGCCAGCAGCATGACCGGGGTCTACAATGAGCAGTTCTTC
CASSMTGVYNEQFF
>TRBV27|NA|TRBJ1-6|NA
TGTGCCAGCAGTTTAGCAGGCCCTTATAATTCACCCCTCCACTTT
CASSLAGPYNSPLHF
>TRBV30|TRBD1|TRBJ2-2|NA
TGTGCCTGGAGTGTACGGTGGACAGGGGTCGGGGAGCTGTTTTTT
CAWSVRWTGVGELFF
>TRBV7-2|NA|TRBJ2-1|NA
TGTGCCAGCAGCTTAGGATGGGGGGATGAGCAGTTCTTC
CASSLGWGDEQFF
>TRBV5-1|NA|TRBJ1-1|NA
TGCGCCAGCAGCTTGGGGGGTTTGGGTGGCCCAGGGAAAGCTTTCTTT
CASSLGGLGGPGKAFF
>TRBV19|TRBD1|TRBJ2-1|NA
TGTGCCAGTAGTACGACAGGGGGCAGACGGGAGCAGTTCTTC
CASSTTGGRREQFF
>TRBV6-2/TRBV6-3|TRBD2|TRBJ2-7|NA
TGTGCCAGCAGTGACTCCCGTGGAGAGCGGGGGGCCTACGAGCAGTACTTC
CASSDSRGERGAYEQYF
>TRBV5-1|NA|TRBJ1-6|NA
TGCGCCAGCACGGCAGGGTCATATAATTCACCCCTCCACTTT
CASTAGSYNSPLHF
>TRBV29-1|TRBD1|TRBJ2-5|few
TGCAGCGTTCGGACAGGGTCCCTCCAAGAGACCCAGTACTTC
CSVRTGSLQETQYF
>TRBV7-2|NA|TRBJ1-2|once
TGTGCCAGCAGCCTCTCCGCAGGGTGGGAAGGCTACACCTTC
CASSLSAGWEGYTF
>TRBV5-1|TRBD2|TRBJ2-5|NA
TGCGCCAGCAGCGCCCGACTAGCGGGGGCCCCGCAGTACTTC
CASSARLAGAPQYF